These T cell receptor beta chains were read from a single sample in a study of T cells in Graves' hyperthyroidism and ophthalmopathy. One entry per CDR3 protein, called by TCRdb with MiXCR from the multiplex PCR reads. Found here are 750,000 to 900,000 distinct CDR3 sequences, around 39% of them singletons; the top ten hold over 8%. The specimen sequenced was blood. These receptors all come from a man between 18 and 35 years old with Graves' hyperthyroidism. The CDR3 runs from the conserved cysteine through the conserved F or W. D genes are given only for firm matches. For some rows the clone size is stated as once, few or many, or as a class when expanded; others skip it.

J,length,D,size,V,CDR3,DNA
TRBJ1-6,13,-,many,TRBV7-9,CASSLETDSPLHF,TGTGCCAGCAGCTTAGAAACAGATTCACCCCTCCACTTT
TRBJ1-1,12,-,many,TRBV7-9,CASSLGSSEAFF,TGTGCCAGCAGCTTAGGGTCGTCTGAAGCTTTCTTT
TRBJ1-6,15,TRBD1,-,TRBV20-1,CSASEGTGENSPLHF,TGCAGTGCAAGCGAAGGGACAGGGGAAAATTCACCCCTCCACTTT
TRBJ1-1,14,-,many,TRBV7-9,CASSLTVMNTEAFF,TGTGCCAGCAGCTTAACAGTAATGAACACTGAAGCTTTCTTT
TRBJ1-1,15,-,-,TRBV5-1,CASSYGQRGNTEAFF,TGCGCCAGCAGCTACGGACAGCGAGGGAACACTGAAGCTTTCTTT
TRBJ1-1,14,TRBD1,-,TRBV29-1,CSVDGGTGGAEAFF,TGCAGCGTTGACGGTGGGACAGGGGGAGCCGAAGCTTTCTTT
TRBJ1-3,15,-,many,TRBV20-1,CSARNQGSSGNTIYF,TGCAGTGCTAGGAACCAAGGGAGTTCTGGAAACACCATATATTTT
TRBJ2-6,17,-,-,TRBV4-1,CASSQDPRDSGANVLTF,TGCGCCAGCAGCCAAGATCCCAGGGACTCTGGGGCCAACGTCCTGACTTTC
TRBJ1-1,15,-,-,TRBV5-4,CASSWDLRMNTEAFF,TGTGCCAGCAGCTGGGACTTACGAATGAACACTGAAGCTTTCTTT
TRBJ1-1,14,-,many,TRBV7-9,CASSLLQPNTEAFF,TGTGCCAGCAGCTTACTCCAGCCGAACACTGAAGCTTTCTTT
TRBJ1-6,13,-,-,TRBV12-3/TRBV12-4,CASSFTTGPPLHF,TGTGCCAGCAGTTTCACGACGGGTCCACCCCTCCACTTT
TRBJ2-7,15,TRBD2,-,TRBV4-3,CASSQWSGTSYEQYF,TGCGCCAGCAGCCAATGGAGCGGGACCTCCTACGAGCAGTACTTC
TRBJ1-4,14,-,many,TRBV7-9,CASSPSGEGEKLFF,TGTGCCAGCAGCCCCTCAGGGGAAGGTGAAAAACTGTTTTTT
TRBJ2-5,13,-,-,TRBV15,CASTVIPEETQYF,TGTGCCAGCACCGTTATCCCTGAAGAGACCCAGTACTTC
TRBJ2-5,14,-,-,TRBV9,CASSATDHQETQYF,TGTGCCAGCAGCGCGACAGACCACCAAGAGACCCAGTACTTC
TRBJ1-6,14,-,many,TRBV12-3/TRBV12-4,CASSSQGRDSPLHF,TGTGCCAGCAGTTCCCAGGGAAGGGATTCACCCCTCCACTTT
TRBJ1-1,13,-,few,TRBV9,CASSRLLDTEAFF,TGTGCCAGCAGCCGGCTCCTCGACACTGAAGCTTTCTTT
TRBJ1-5,14,TRBD1,once,TRBV2,CASSRDRNIETQHF,TGTGCCAGCAGCCGGGACAGAAACATCGAGACCCAGCATTTT
TRBJ1-4,16,TRBD1,-,TRBV7-9,CASSLTRTGGSEKLFF,TGTGCCAGCAGCTTGACCCGGACAGGGGGCAGTGAAAAACTGTTTTTT
TRBJ2-6,16,TRBD2,-,TRBV2,CASTEGLADGANVLTF,TGTGCCAGCACCGAGGGCCTAGCGGACGGGGCCAACGTCCTGACTTTC
TRBJ2-7,13,TRBD1,many,TRBV11-2,CASSLGQGIEQYF,TGTGCCAGCAGCCTGGGACAGGGAATCGAGCAGTACTTC
TRBJ2-7,13,-,-,TRBV4-1,CASSQEQGFEQYF,TGCGCCAGCAGCCAAGAACAGGGTTTCGAGCAGTACTTC
TRBJ1-1,12,-,many,TRBV14,CASSHRITEAFF,TGTGCCAGCAGCCACCGGATAACTGAAGCTTTCTTT
TRBJ1-1,14,-,many,TRBV10-3,CAISEMEEDTEAFF,TGTGCCATCAGTGAGATGGAGGAGGACACTGAAGCTTTCTTT
TRBJ1-4,13,-,-,TRBV12-3/TRBV12-4,CASTARRGEKLFF,TGTGCCAGCACCGCACGCAGGGGTGAAAAACTGTTTTTT
TRBJ2-5,16,TRBD2,many,TRBV7-6,CASSPRGSGGKETQYF,TGTGCCAGCAGCCCCCGGGGTAGCGGGGGGAAAGAGACCCAGTACTTC
TRBJ1-5,15,-,-,TRBV7-8,CASSLRRGSNQPQHF,TGTGCCAGCAGCTTAAGACGAGGGAGCAATCAGCCCCAGCATTTT
TRBJ2-5,14,-,-,TRBV7-6,CASRGEGPQETQYF,TGTGCCAGCAGGGGAGAGGGTCCGCAAGAGACCCAGTACTTC
TRBJ2-5,13,-,-,TRBV3-1,CASSQESGKTQYF,TGTGCCAGCAGCCAAGAATCCGGAAAGACCCAGTACTTC
TRBJ1-5,16,-,few,TRBV4-1,CASSQETRGDHQPQHF,TGCGCCAGCAGCCAAGAGACTCGGGGAGACCATCAGCCCCAGCATTTT
TRBJ1-2,15,TRBD1,many,TRBV19,CASSVGQGARYGYTF,TGTGCCAGTAGTGTCGGACAGGGGGCGAGGTATGGCTACACCTTC
TRBJ2-7,14,-,few,TRBV12-3/TRBV12-4,CASSSGATGYEQYF,TGTGCCAGCAGTTCCGGGGCAACTGGGTACGAGCAGTACTTC